This entry concerns a single T cell receptor (beta chain). This sample is part of a study of identical twins. CDR1 and CDR2 (germline): MNHNS, SASEGT. V lost 2 bases, J lost 8 bases, and 10 bases lay in between. This CDR3 is built from 13 residues. MiXCR was run by TCRdb on the 5' RACE reads, yielding one entry per CDR3 protein. The top ten clones hold about 2.7% of a sample with 450,000 or so distinct CDR3 sequences, roughly a quarter of them seen once. The same specimen was also included in a second study, on T cells expressing NK-cell markers.

The sequenced material came from CD4+ T cells sorted from blood. This TCR was sampled from a woman aged 18-29 years in good health. This chain uses TRBV6-1 with TRBJ2-1; D unresolved. In DNA, the CDR3 is TGTGCCAGCAGTGAATATGGCCGAGATGAGCAGTTCTTC. Its translation is CASSEYGRDEQFF.